These 27 T cell receptor beta chains were sequenced from one sample in a study of neoadjuvant nivolumab and ipilimumab in lung cancer. Data came from immunoSEQ multiplex PCR; TCRdb stores just in-frame clones and leaves some out. The sample lists roughly 13,000 clones; about 94% were seen once. The specimen was peripheral blood, collected after neoadjuvant nivolumab, alone or with ipilimumab, at or shortly before surgery. These TCRs come from an adult with non-small cell lung cancer.

The CDR3 protein is CASSAPGGDYEQYF. The CDR3, as DNA: TGTGCCAGCAGTGCACCCGGGGGGGATTACGAGCAGTACTTC. The chain links TRBV6-1 to TRBJ2-7; 8 nucleotides align to TRBD2. The CDR3 totals 14 residues. After removal of 4 bases from V and 4 bases from J, the junction contained 6 bases not matched to a gene. Germline CDR1 MNHNS, CDR2 SASEGT.

This chain connects TRBV7-2 to TRBJ2-1; TRBD2 agrees at 8 bases. The CDR3 is 17 amino acids. Germline loops: CDR1 SGHTA, CDR2 FQGNSA. The junction had 20 bases not matched to a gene; V was cut back by 11 bases and J by 5 bases. The CDR3 sequence: CAGRGGDGTRSNNEQFF. The CDR3 DNA reads as TGTGCCGGGAGGGGGGGCGACGGGACTAGGTCGAACAATGAGCAGTTCTTC.

J is TRBJ2-3 and V is TRBV11-3; 8 bases map to TRBD2. This CDR3 region has 15 residues. The V and J ends lost 6 bases and 1 base, in that order; junction bases with no gene match: 6. The germline CDR1 and CDR2 sequences are SGHNT and YENEEA. CDR3 DNA: TGTGCCAGCAGTCAGAGCGGGGGCGGCACAGATACGCAGTATTTT. As protein: CASSQSGGGTDTQYF.

The chain employs TRBV4-2 and TRBJ2-1; TRBD2 matches at 7 bases. V lost 0 bases and J lost 12; bases outside the gene matches: 5. CDR3 size: 13 residues. CDR1 and CDR2 (germline): LGHNA, YNFKEQ. CDR3 coding DNA: TGTGCCAGCAGCCAAGATCTGGAGCGGGGGCAGTTCTTC. Protein sequence: CASSQDLERGQFF.

This rearrangement joins TRBV2 to TRBJ2-3; no clear D gene. Germline V gene lookup returns CDR1 SNHLY and CDR2 FYNNEI. V gave up 8 bases and J gave up 3 bases, with 12 bases separating them. The CDR3 totals 13 residues. In DNA, the CDR3 is TGTGCCAGCGGGTTCGGTAGTACAGATACGCAGTATTTT. Translated: CASGFGSTDTQYF. Full variable domain (missing parts from reference TRBV2 and TRBJ2-3): EPEVTQTPSHQVTQMGQEVILRCVPISNHLYFYWYRQILGQKVEFLVSFYNNEISEKSEIFDDQFSVERPDGSNFTLKIRSTKLEDSAMYFCASGFGSTDTQYFGPGTRLTVL.

CDR3 sequence: CASSFQETQYF. In DNA, the CDR3 is TGCGCCAGCAGCTTCCAAGAGACCCAGTACTTC. The chain employs TRBV5-1 and TRBJ2-5; D is unresolved. The CDR3 covers 11 residues. Trimming pared 2 bases from V and 1 base from J, leaving 0 bases between. Germline V gives CDR1 SGHRS, CDR2 YFSETQ.

This sequence joins TRBV4-1 and TRBJ1-4, with TRBD1 matching 10 bases. Trimming removed 2 bases from V and 7 bases from J; junction bases left unmatched: 7. In germline, CDR1 is MGHRA, CDR2 YSYEKL. The CDR3 loop spans 16 amino acids. The CDR3 is CASSQRGDRGSEKLFF. The CDR3 DNA is TGCGCCAGCAGCCAACGGGGGGACAGGGGTAGTGAAAAACTGTTTTTT.

V and J are TRBV27 and TRBJ1-5; tentative D call: TRBD1 (5 bases). The CDR3 contains 14 residues. V was trimmed by 8 bases and J by 2 bases, leaving 13 bases between them. CDR1 is MNHEY, CDR2 SMNVEV, per germline (reference sequence). CDR3 sequence: CASGWVGGNQPQHF. The DNA of the CDR3 is TGTGCCAGCGGATGGGTGGGGGGCAATCAGCCCCAGCATTTT.

The J gene is TRBJ2-5, the V gene TRBV11-2; D not resolved. The CDR3 covers 11 residues. From germline, CDR1 is SGHAT and CDR2 FQNNGV. V lost 3 bases, J lost 5 bases, and 4 bases lay in between. The CDR3 protein is CASSLGETQYF. DNA for the CDR3: TGTGCCAGCAGCTTGGGGGAGACCCAGTACTTC.

This clone has a single count. The chain carries TRBV9 and TRBJ2-5, with 9 positions matching TRBD2. This CDR3 comprises 15 residues. Germline CDR1 SGDLS, CDR2 YYNGEE. V lost 4 bases, J lost 2 bases, and 6 bases stayed unmatched. The CDR3 nucleotides read TGTGCCAGCAGCCCCAGACTAGCGGCACAAGAGACCCAGTACTTC. It encodes CASSPRLAAQETQYF.

This clone has a handful of counts. This sequence joins TRBV7-8 and TRBJ1-2; a possible D gene is TRBD1 (6 bases). With 5 bases removed from V and 6 bases from J, the gap between germline ends came to 22 bases. Germline V gives CDR1 SGHVS, CDR2 FQNEAQ. The CDR3 spans 16 residues. CDR3 in amino acids: CASSDLTGTREDGYTF. CDR3 DNA sequence: TGTGCCAGCAGCGACCTAACCGGGACAAGAGAGGATGGCTACACCTTC.

The V call is TRBV5-5, the J call TRBJ2-3; TRBD1 or TRBD2 may be the D gene (5 bases each). Germline lookup yields CDR1 SGHKS and CDR2 YYEKEE (reference sequence). V lost 0 bases, J lost 1 base, and 12 bases lay in between. CDR3 length: 16 residues. CDR3 bases: TGTGCCAGCAGCTTGGACTGGGGGAGCGGCACAGATACGCAGTATTTT. Amino acid sequence: CASSLDWGSGTDTQYF. The full variable domain, completed using reference TRBV5-5 and TRBJ2-3, is DAGVTQSPTHLIKTRGQQVTLRCSPISGHKSVSWYQQVLGQGPQFIFQYYEKEERGRGNFPDRFSARQFPNYSSELNVNALLLGDSALYLCASSLDWGSGTDTQYFGPGTRLTVL.

The V and J genes are TRBV5-4 and TRBJ2-3; 8 nucleotides line up with TRBD2. The V and J ends lost 2 bases and 5 bases, in that order; junction bases with no gene match: 10. In germline, CDR1 is SGHNT, CDR2 YYREEE (reference sequence). There are 16 residues in the CDR3. In DNA form, the CDR3 reads TGTGCCAGCAGCTTCAGTGGCGGGAGGATTGGAGATACGCAGTATTTT. Translated, it gives CASSFSGGRIGDTQYF.

The chain has TRBV4-3 and TRBJ2-3, with D tentatively TRBD2 (6 bases). The CDR3 length is 19 residues. Germline lookup yields CDR1 LGHNA and CDR2 YSLEER. V shed 0 bases and J shed 2 bases, with 21 bases lying between them. The CDR3 nucleotides are TGCGCCAGCAGCCAAGATTTTTCGGAACTAGCAGTTTTCACAGATACGCAGTATTTT. It translates to CASSQDFSELAVFTDTQYF.

The chain carries TRBV9 and TRBJ2-5, with TRBD1 identical over 9 bases. The germline V gene has CDR1 SGDLS and CDR2 YYNGEE. This CDR3 region has 14 residues. V dropped 2 bases and J dropped 5; count of bases not matched to a gene: 4. This chain's CDR3 is CASSVTGGRETQYF. In nucleotides, the CDR3 is TGTGCCAGCAGCGTCACAGGGGGCCGCGAGACCCAGTACTTC.

CDR3 sequence (DNA): TGCGCCAGCGCCGGGACTTACGGACTGTTGAGCTCCTACGAGCAGTACTTC. As protein: CASAGTYGLLSSYEQYF. The chain uses TRBV10-2 and TRBJ2-7; TRBD2 is a possible D gene (6 bases). V gave up 8 bases and J gave up 0 bases, with 23 bases separating them. The germline CDR1 and CDR2 sequences are WSHSY and SAAADI. The CDR3 length is 17 residues.

This clone was recorded a few times. The V gene is TRBV11-2, the J gene TRBJ2-3; D is unresolved. Germline-derived CDR1 and CDR2 are SGHAT and FQNNGV. The V end lost 1 base, the J end lost 4 bases, and 3 bases lay between the germline ends. The CDR3 runs to 12 residues. The CDR3 sequence is CASSLVSDTQYF. The CDR3 DNA follows: TGTGCCAGCAGCTTAGTATCAGATACGCAGTATTTT.

The V gene is TRBV18, the J gene TRBJ1-3; D remains unclear. This CDR3 contains 16 residues. Germline V lookup: CDR1 KGHSH, CDR2 LQKENI. V lost 2 bases and J lost 1, with 12 bases in between. The CDR3 region is CASSPGLGPSGNTIYF. In DNA form, the CDR3 reads TGTGCCAGCTCACCAGGTTTGGGTCCGTCTGGAAACACCATATATTTT.

The chain recombines TRBV7-7 with TRBJ2-5; the D call may be TRBD1 or TRBD2 (6 bases each). The V and J ends lost 0 bases and 1 base respectively, with 9 bases between them. CDR1 and CDR2 from the germline V gene are SSHAT and FNYEAQ (reference sequence). This CDR3 region has 15 residues. The CDR3 loop is CASSLAWGAQETQYF. CDR3 nucleotide sequence: TGTGCCAGCAGCTTAGCTTGGGGGGCCCAAGAGACCCAGTACTTC. Full variable domain (outside the CDR3, taken from reference TRBV7-7 and TRBJ2-5): GAGVSQSPRYKVTKRGQDVTLRCDPISSHATLYWYQQALGQGPEFLTYFNYEAQPDKSGLPSDRFSAERPEGSISTLTIQRTEQRDSAMYRCASSLAWGAQETQYFGPGTRLLVL.

CDR3 sequence (DNA): TGTGCCAGCAGCTCAGGTATGGGACAGGGGTTCTACAATGAGCAGTTCTTC. Translation: CASSSGMGQGFYNEQFF. The V gene is TRBV13, the J gene TRBJ2-1, with 10 bases lining up with TRBD1. Germline loops: CDR1 PRHDT, CDR2 FYEKMQ (reference sequence). CDR3 length equals 17 residues. V lost 4 bases and J lost 3; bases outside the gene matches: 9.

The chain links TRBV30 to TRBJ2-1; D is tentatively TRBD1 or TRBD2 (5 bases each). Trimming took 0 bases from V and 8 from J, leaving 5 bases between them. CDR1 is GTSNPN and CDR2 is SVGIG in the germline V gene (reference sequence). The CDR3 spans 11 residues. The CDR3 DNA follows: TGTGCCTGGAGTGTGGGACATGAGCAGTTCTTC. Protein product: CAWSVGHEQFF.

This chain connects TRBV18 to TRBJ1-1; D is undetermined. CDR3 length: 13 residues. The V gene lost 1 base and the J gene lost 1 base, with 4 bases spanning the gap. CDR1 and CDR2 from the germline V gene are KGHSH and LQKENI. The CDR3 region is CASSPQSNTEAFF. As DNA, the CDR3 is TGTGCCAGCTCACCACAATCGAACACTGAAGCTTTCTTT.

This clone is a singleton in its sample. The chain combines TRBV7-8 with TRBJ2-5, with TRBD2 matching over 13 bases. The CDR3 consists of 16 residues. V trimming: 5 bases; J trimming: 4 bases; junction bases outside the gene matches: 7. Germline V gene sequence: CDR1 SGHVS, CDR2 FQNEAQ. CDR3 DNA sequence: TGTGCCAGCAGCGTCACTAGCGGGAGGGCCCCAGAGACCCAGTACTTC. It specifies CASSVTSGRAPETQYF.

The chain uses TRBV9 and TRBJ2-3; tentative D call: TRBD2 (6 bases). Germline loops: CDR1 SGDLS, CDR2 YYNGEE. The CDR3 contains 16 residues. Trimming removed 0 bases at V and 2 bases at J, with 13 bases between. CDR3 DNA: TGTGCCAGCAGCGTAGTGGGTAGCGGTTTCACAGATACGCAGTATTTT. This gives the protein CASSVVGSGFTDTQYF. The whole variable domain, remainder taken from reference TRBV9 and TRBJ2-3, is DSGVTQTPKHLITATGQRVTLRCSPRSGDLSVYWYQQSLDQGLQFLIQYYNGEERAKGNILERFSAQQFPDLHSELNLSSLELGDSALYFCASSVVGSGFTDTQYFGPGTRLTVL.

Here the CDR3 DNA reads TGTGCCACCAGCAGGGCGTCTAACACAGGGGATGGCAATCAGCCCCAGCATTTT. Protein product: CATSRASNTGDGNQPQHF. This chain joins TRBV15 and TRBJ1-5, with TRBD1 matching 7 bases. J gave up 2 bases and V 3 bases, and 13 bases lay outside the gene matches. This CDR3 region has 18 residues. CDR1 and CDR2 from the germline V gene are LNHNV and YYDKDF (reference sequence).

The J gene is TRBJ1-1, the V gene TRBV7-9; D call uncertain. V lost 4 bases to trimming and J lost 7 bases, with 7 bases between them. The CDR3 length is 11 residues. Germline V gene sequence: CDR1 SEHNR, CDR2 FQNEAQ (reference sequence). The CDR3 DNA reads as TGTGCCAGCAGCTCAATTGATGAAGCTTTCTTT. Amino acids: CASSSIDEAFF.

The chain uses TRBV6-1 and TRBJ2-5; 9 bases map to TRBD1. This CDR3 is built from 16 residues. CDR1 and CDR2 from the germline V gene are MNHNS and SASEGT. The ends lost 2 bases at V and 4 bases at J; junction bases unmatched: 8. The CDR3 here is CASSELWGQGLETQYF. CDR3 in DNA: TGTGCCAGCAGTGAACTTTGGGGACAGGGACTAGAGACCCAGTACTTC.